Listed below are T cell receptor beta chains from one sample, sequenced in a study of Graves' ophthalmopathy and Graves' hyperthyroidism. TCRdb itself ran the multiplex PCR reads through MiXCR, one entry per CDR3 protein. The sample lists around 670,000 distinct CDR3 sequences, approximately 40% occurring once. Sequencing input: peripheral blood. Receptors originate from an adult man with Graves' ophthalmopathy. Both conserved end residues are part of each CDR3. Fields, in order: J gene, V gene, clone size, D gene, CDR3 protein, CDR3 DNA. The D gene is left open where the match is weak. Some rows have no size entry. The others give once, few or many, or a class for an expanded clone.

TRBJ1-2	TRBV7-8	NA	NA	CASSLLWDPVAGGYTF	TGTGCCAGCAGCTTACTTTGGGACCCTGTAGCCGGAGGCTACACCTTC
TRBJ1-2	TRBV4-3	NA	NA	CASSQADETDGYTF	TGCGCCAGCAGCCAAGCGGATGAGACCGATGGCTACACCTTC
TRBJ1-5	TRBV19	NA	NA	CASRARVYSNQPQHF	TGTGCCAGTAGAGCACGGGTATATAGCAATCAGCCCCAGCATTTT
TRBJ1-2	TRBV25-1	few	NA	CASSARPRTNYGYTF	TGTGCCAGCAGTGCTAGGCCTAGGACCAACTATGGCTACACCTTC
TRBJ1-1	TRBV29-1	NA	NA	CSVEDRGLNTEAFF	TGCAGCGTTGAGGATAGGGGACTGAACACTGAAGCTTTCTTT
TRBJ1-1	TRBV5-8	NA	NA	CASSLGIGQMNTEAFF	TGTGCCAGCAGCTTGGGAATAGGACAGATGAACACTGAAGCTTTCTTT
TRBJ2-7	TRBV6-5	few	TRBD2	CASSISGSGYEQYF	TGTGCCAGCAGTATTAGCGGGAGTGGGTACGAGCAGTACTTC
TRBJ2-5	TRBV6-5	NA	NA	CASSYRSGTQYF	TGTGCCAGCAGTTACAGATCGGGGACCCAGTACTTC
TRBJ1-2	TRBV7-3	NA	TRBD1	CAWSGQDYGYTF	TGTGCCTGGAGTGGACAGGACTATGGCTACACCTTC
TRBJ2-7	TRBV6-5	few	TRBD1	CASRGDSRLHYF	TGTGCCAGCAGGGGGGACAGCCGATTACACTACTTC
TRBJ2-2	TRBV25-1	NA	NA	CASGAGELFF	TGTGCCAGCGGAGCCGGGGAGCTGTTTTTT
TRBJ1-4	TRBV2	many	NA	CASSVEGRRKLFF	TGTGCCAGCAGTGTGGAGGGGCGCCGAAAACTGTTTTTT
TRBJ1-1	TRBV2	many	NA	CASQGAGEATNTEAFF	TGTGCCAGCCAAGGGGCAGGAGAGGCCACGAACACTGAAGCTTTCTTT
TRBJ1-5	TRBV19	NA	NA	CASSTLRDINQPQHF	TGTGCCAGTAGTACCCTCCGGGACATAAATCAGCCCCAGCATTTT
TRBJ2-7	TRBV20-1	many	NA	CSATPTYEQYF	TGCAGTGCTACCCCTACCTACGAGCAGTACTTC
TRBJ2-7	TRBV20-1	once	NA	CSASGGGYEQDF	TGCAGTGCTAGTGGTGGCGGGTACGAGCAGGACTTC
TRBJ1-2	TRBV29-1	many	TRBD1	CSVRTGQGYTF	TGCAGCGTTCGGACAGGACAAGGCTACACCTTC
TRBJ1-1	TRBV7-2	NA	NA	CASSSATPHTEAFF	TGTGCCAGCAGCAGTGCTACCCCCCACACTGAAGCTTTCTTT
TRBJ2-2	TRBV25-1	many	NA	CASSGGTGELFF	TGTGCCAGCAGTGGTGGCACCGGGGAGCTGTTTTTT
TRBJ1-2	TRBV7-3	many	NA	CASSLGPAANYGYTF	TGTGCCAGCAGCTTAGGTCCAGCAGCTAACTATGGCTACACCTTC
TRBJ1-6	TRBV10-2	NA	NA	CASSVSGVNSPLHF	TGCGCCAGCAGTGTATCAGGGGTGAATTCACCCCTCCACTTT
TRBJ2-3	TRBV7-3	few	NA	CASGDTDTQYF	TGTGCCAGCGGCGACACAGATACGCAGTATTTT
TRBJ1-1	TRBV15	NA	TRBD1	CASSQDRDSPYTEAFF	TGTGCCAGCAGCCAAGACCGGGACAGCCCCTACACTGAAGCTTTCTTT
TRBJ2-7	TRBV19	NA	NA	CASDGGSPYEQYF	TGTGCCAGTGACGGGGGTTCACCCTACGAGCAGTACTTC
TRBJ1-1	TRBV2	many	NA	CASGVDLMGRENTEAFF	TGTGCCAGCGGGGTAGATTTAATGGGACGGGAGAACACTGAAGCTTTCTTT
TRBJ1-1	TRBV5-1	NA	TRBD1	CASSSGQDPFGTEAFF	TGCGCCAGCAGCTCCGGACAGGACCCTTTTGGCACTGAAGCTTTCTTT
TRBJ1-4	TRBV29-1	many	NA	CSVDRTATNEKLFF	TGCAGCGTAGACCGGACGGCAACTAATGAAAAACTGTTTTTT
TRBJ1-2	TRBV25-1	NA	NA	CAQAGLYGYTF	TGTGCCCAGGCGGGACTCTATGGCTACACCTTC
TRBJ2-5	TRBV5-1	NA	TRBD2	CASSQSREGVETQYF	TGCGCCAGCAGCCAGTCACGGGAGGGCGTCGAGACCCAGTACTTC
TRBJ2-7	TRBV7-2	many	NA	CASRSGGSYEQYF	TGTGCCAGCAGATCCGGGGGTTCCTACGAGCAGTACTTC
TRBJ2-7	TRBV19	few	TRBD1	CASSIAQDRGYEQYF	TGTGCCAGTAGTATAGCCCAGGACAGGGGCTACGAGCAGTACTTC
TRBJ2-7	TRBV29-1	many	NA	CSVEKGGESEQYF	TGCAGCGTTGAAAAGGGCGGAGAGAGCGAGCAGTACTTC
TRBJ2-7	TRBV4-3	NA	TRBD2	CASSRSGGPYEQYF	TGCGCCAGCAGCCGGTCGGGAGGGCCCTACGAGCAGTACTTC
TRBJ2-2	TRBV29-1	NA	TRBD2	CSVAREPGELFF	TGCAGCGTTGCGCGGGAGCCCGGGGAGCTGTTTTTT
TRBJ1-6	TRBV15	many	NA	CATSKQGPGSPLHF	TGTGCCACCAGCAAACAGGGACCAGGTTCACCCCTCCACTTT
TRBJ2-2	TRBV25-1	many	NA	CASTPPGFGDTGELFF	TGTGCCAGCACCCCTCCAGGCTTTGGTGACACCGGGGAGCTGTTTTTT
TRBJ1-2	TRBV29-1	many	NA	CSSERGSNYGYTF	TGCAGCTCTGAAAGGGGGTCTAACTATGGCTACACCTTC